A selection of T cell receptor beta chains follows, all from one sample in a study of CD8+CD57+ T cells in acquired aplastic anemia. Each CDR3 protein is one row after TCRdb ran MiXCR on the reads. In the table there are hundreds of thousands of distinct CDR3 sequences, 55% to 75% of which are singletons. The specimen sequenced was sorted CD4+, CD8+, or CD8+CD57+ T cells (not recorded which) from PBMCs. The receptors originated from a human donor in good health, serving as a control. Both conserved end residues are part of each CDR3. The order of the fields is V gene, J gene, clone size, D gene, CDR3 protein, CDR3 DNA. D genes are given only for firm matches. Rows give clone size only sometimes, using once, few, many, or a class for an expanded clone.

V: TRBV7-3; J: TRBJ1-6; size: few; D: -; CDR3: CASSSGAGHYNSPLHF; DNA: TGTGCCAGCAGCTCAGGTGCGGGACATTATAATTCACCCCTCCACTTT
V: TRBV5-8; J: TRBJ2-7; size: many; D: -; CDR3: CASSQDKGSNEQYF; DNA: TGTGCCAGCAGCCAGGATAAGGGGAGCAACGAGCAGTACTTC
V: TRBV7-3; J: TRBJ2-3; size: -; D: TRBD1; CDR3: CASSPGQVGGMDCGTQYF; DNA: TGTGCCAGCAGCCCCGGACAGGTTGGGGGTATGGATTGTGGGACGCAGTATTTC
V: TRBV7-2; J: TRBJ2-2; size: -; D: -; CDR3: CASSLKIGIGELFF; DNA: TGTGCCAGCAGCCTCAAGATTGGAATTGGGGAGCTGTTTTTT
V: TRBV19; J: TRBJ1-1; size: -; D: -; CDR3: CASSYQRGNDDQF; DNA: TGTGCCAGTAGTTACCAGCGGGGCAATGACGATCAGTTC
V: TRBV7-3; J: TRBJ2-3; size: once; D: -; CDR3: CASSLGSGLGKTQYF; DNA: TGTGCCAGCAGCTTAGGGAGCGGGTTAGGCAAAACGCAGTATTTT
V: TRBV15; J: TRBJ1-2; size: -; D: TRBD1; CDR3: CATSRAGTGTDGSTF; DNA: TGTGCCACCAGCCGCGCCGGGACAGGGACAGATGGCTCCACCTTC
V: TRBV12-3/TRBV12-4; J: TRBJ1-4; size: -; D: -; CDR3: CASNPPARIVNEKLFF; DNA: TGTGCCAGCAACCCGCCCGCGAGGATCGTTAATGAAAAACTGTTTTTT
V: TRBV7-7; J: TRBJ2-1; size: -; D: -; CDR3: CASSFIASRRYTEQFF; DNA: TGTGCCAGCAGCTTTATCGCGTCGAGGCGCTACACTGAGCAGTTCTTC
V: TRBV7-9; J: TRBJ2-7; size: -; D: -; CDR3: CASSLGLKGGYEQYF; DNA: TGTGCCAGCAGCTTGGGGCTTAAGGGTGGCTACGAGCAGTACTTC
V: TRBV7-9; J: TRBJ1-1; size: -; D: -; CDR3: CASSSEGLNTEAFAFF; DNA: TGTGCCAGCAGCTCCGAGGGGCTGAACACTGAAGCTTTCGCTTTCTTT
V: TRBV20-1; J: TRBJ1-2; size: -; D: -; CDR3: CSARADSRPYGYTF; DNA: TGCAGTGCTAGAGCTGACAGCCGCCCTTATGGCTACACCTTC
V: TRBV9; J: TRBJ1-2; size: few; D: TRBD1; CDR3: CASSGRRQGIYGYTF; DNA: TGTGCCAGCAGCGGAAGAAGACAGGGCATCTATGGCTACACCTTC
V: TRBV20-1; J: TRBJ1-2; size: -; D: -; CDR3: CSPPDGYTRGYTF; DNA: TGCAGCCCTCCTGACGGATACACGAGAGGCTACACCTTC
V: TRBV5-1; J: TRBJ2-3; size: -; D: TRBD2; CDR3: CASSSDGLAGTDTQYF; DNA: TGCGCCAGCAGCTCTGACGGGCTAGCGGGGACAGATACGCAGTATTTT
V: TRBV5-1; J: TRBJ1-2; size: -; D: -; CDR3: CASRAGGWGCYTF; DNA: TGTGCCAGCCGAGCGGGGGGTTGGGGCTGCTACACCTTC
V: TRBV7-2; J: TRBJ2-1; size: many; D: TRBD1; CDR3: CASSSDRANEQFF; DNA: TGTGCCAGCAGTTCCGACAGGGCCAATGAGCAGTTCTTC
V: TRBV5-1; J: TRBJ2-7; size: -; D: TRBD2; CDR3: CASSLSAGIGDYEQYF; DNA: TGTGCCAGCAGCTTGTCAGCGGGGATAGGCGACTACGAGCAGTACTTC
V: TRBV9; J: TRBJ2-5; size: many; D: TRBD1; CDR3: CASSVFAGTGGAETQYF; DNA: TGTGCCAGCAGCGTCTTTGCCGGGACAGGGGGCGCGGAGACCCAGTACTTC
V: TRBV25-1; J: TRBJ1-3; size: -; D: -; CDR3: CASSETGSGNTIYF; DNA: TGTGCCAGCAGTGAGACAGGCTCTGGAAACACCATATATTTT
V: TRBV12-3/TRBV12-4; J: TRBJ2-2; size: -; D: TRBD2; CDR3: CASSPQRGGAGELFF; DNA: TGTGCCAGCAGCCCACAGCGGGGGGGGGCCGGGGAGCTGTTTTTT
V: TRBV11-2; J: TRBJ2-5; size: -; D: TRBD1; CDR3: CASSLVRTGGETQYF; DNA: TGTGCCAGCAGCTTAGTAAGGACAGGGGGCGAGACCCAGTACTTC
V: TRBV9; J: TRBJ2-3; size: many; D: -; CDR3: CASSVGGTDTQYF; DNA: TGTGCCAGCAGCGTAGGGGGCACAGATACGCAGTATTTT
V: TRBV6-2/TRBV6-3; J: TRBJ2-5; size: many; D: TRBD2; CDR3: CASSYSDQPGLRETQYF; DNA: TGTGCCAGCAGTTACTCGGACCAACCGGGACTACGGGAGACCCAGTACTTC
V: TRBV20-1; J: TRBJ2-7; size: -; D: TRBD1; CDR3: CSATWTGTDSYEQYF; DNA: TGCAGTGCTACTTGGACAGGGACGGATTCCTACGAGCAGTACTTC
V: TRBV27; J: TRBJ2-7; size: many; D: -; CDR3: CASSFSDRTYEQYF; DNA: TGTGCCAGCAGTTTTTCGGACAGAACCTACGAGCAGTACTTC
V: TRBV5-1; J: TRBJ1-4; size: -; D: -; CDR3: CASSWTGNTDEKLFF; DNA: TGCGCCAGCAGCTGGACTGGGAACACTGATGAAAAACTGTTTTTT
V: TRBV5-5; J: TRBJ2-7; size: -; D: -; CDR3: CASSLVVASVGNEQYF; DNA: TGTGCCAGCAGCTTGGTCGTCGCTAGCGTTGGTAACGAGCAGTACTTC
V: TRBV5-6; J: TRBJ1-1; size: -; D: -; CDR3: CASSPRFRANTEAFF; DNA: TGTGCCAGCAGCCCACGGTTTAGAGCGAACACTGAAGCTTTCTTT
V: TRBV6-1; J: TRBJ1-4; size: many; D: -; CDR3: CAISRVEYEKLFF; DNA: TGTGCCATTTCACGGGTCGAATATGAAAAACTGTTTTTT
V: TRBV24-1; J: TRBJ2-1; size: few; D: TRBD1; CDR3: CATSDPPGQGRNEQFF; DNA: TGTGCCACCAGTGATCCCCCCGGACAGGGCCGGAATGAGCAGTTCTTC
V: TRBV9; J: TRBJ2-3; size: many; D: TRBD2; CDR3: CASSRGGQTYTDTQYF; DNA: TGTGCCAGCAGCCGGGGGGGGCAAACTTACACAGATACGCAGTATTTT
V: TRBV7-8; J: TRBJ2-2; size: -; D: TRBD1; CDR3: CASSPGGVGSYTGELFF; DNA: TGCGCCAGCAGCCCAGGGGGCGTAGGTTCCTACACCGGCGAGCTGTTTTTT
V: TRBV27; J: TRBJ1-4; size: many; D: TRBD1; CDR3: CASSSRTGLNEKLFF; DNA: TGTGCCAGCAGTTCTAGGACAGGGTTGAATGAAAAACTGTTTTTT
V: TRBV20-1; J: TRBJ2-6; size: -; D: -; CDR3: CSARGLGASFLTF; DNA: TGCAGTGCTAGAGGGCTCGGGGCTAGTTTCCTGACTTTC
V: TRBV7-3; J: TRBJ1-2; size: many; D: -; CDR3: CASSLTVGDGYTF; DNA: TGTGCCAGCAGCTTAACGGTTGGCGATGGCTACACCTTC
V: TRBV2; J: TRBJ1-4; size: few; D: -; CDR3: CASRLTANEKLFF; DNA: TGTGCCAGCAGGTTGACAGCGAATGAAAAACTGTTTTTT
V: TRBV20-1; J: TRBJ2-1; size: -; D: TRBD2; CDR3: CSAIPGLATDEQFF; DNA: TGCAGTGCTATTCCGGGACTAGCTACGGATGAGCAGTTCTTC
V: TRBV5-4; J: TRBJ2-7; size: -; D: -; CDR3: CASSRSEEGYEQYF; DNA: TGTGCCAGCAGCAGATCGGAAGAGGGCTACGAGCAGTACTTC
V: TRBV7-9; J: TRBJ2-5; size: -; D: -; CDR3: CASSTPSGRAYF; DNA: TGTGCCAGCAGCACTCCCAGCGGACGGGCGTACTTC
V: TRBV15; J: TRBJ2-7; size: -; D: -; CDR3: CATSRDTVADAQYF; DNA: TGTGCCACCAGCAGAGATACGGTAGCAGACGCCCAGTACTTC
V: TRBV6-5; J: TRBJ2-2; size: -; D: TRBD2; CDR3: CASKERSGYTNTGELFF; DNA: TGTGCCAGCAAGGAGCGTAGCGGGTACACGAACACCGGGGAGCTGTTTTTT
V: TRBV2; J: TRBJ2-3; size: -; D: -; CDR3: CVCSARSEADTQYF; DNA: -
V: TRBV7-2; J: TRBJ2-5; size: -; D: TRBD2; CDR3: CASSLWSGDYKQYF; DNA: TGTGCCAGCAGCCTCTGGTCGGGGGACTACAAGCAGTACTTC
V: TRBV3-1; J: TRBJ2-5; size: -; D: TRBD2; CDR3: CASSQELTSGGQETQYF; DNA: TGTGCCAGCAGCCAAGAGTTGACTAGCGGGGGCCAAGAGACCCAGTACTTC
V: TRBV20-1; J: TRBJ2-6; size: -; D: -; CDR3: CSARDATGDYVLTF; DNA: TGCAGTGCTAGAGACGCCACAGGGGACTACGTCCTGACTTTC
V: TRBV20-1; J: TRBJ1-2; size: -; D: -; CDR3: CSASQPGYGYTF; DNA: TGCAGTGCTAGCCAGCCCGGTTATGGCTACACCTTC
V: TRBV9; J: TRBJ1-6; size: -; D: -; CDR3: CASSVAPSARSSPLHF; DNA: TGTGCCAGCAGCGTAGCGCCTTCAGCCAGAAGCTCACCCCTCCACTTT
V: TRBV9; J: TRBJ1-1; size: many; D: -; CDR3: CASSVVSQNTEAFF; DNA: TGTGCCAGCAGCGTAGTATCCCAGAACACTGAAGCTTTCTTT
V: TRBV5-4; J: TRBJ2-1; size: many; D: TRBD1; CDR3: CASKGDRGSNEQFF; DNA: TGTGCCAGCAAGGGCGACAGGGGAAGTAATGAGCAGTTCTTC
V: TRBV7-2; J: TRBJ2-5; size: -; D: TRBD1; CDR3: CASSKQGDGTEAF; DNA: TGTGCCAGCAGCAAGCAGGGGGATGGCACTGAAGCTTTC
V: TRBV13; J: TRBJ2-7; size: -; D: -; CDR3: CASSPGTASFYEQYF; DNA: TGTGCCAGCAGCCCAGGAACAGCCTCCTTCTACGAGCAGTACTTC